The 23 T cell receptor beta chains below were found in one sample sequenced in a study of shared clonotypes between healthy human individuals. Naive CD8 populations comprised CD45RO-negative cells positively selected for CCR7, excluding terminally differentiated effector memory CD45RA+ cells. Sequenced by immunoSEQ multiplex PCR; TCRdb stores in-frame clones only, minus some. Seen here are around 550,000 clones, 95% observed once, and the top ten hold over 0.09%. Sequences were obtained from naive CD8+ T cells sorted from blood. These receptors were taken from a woman aged 25-40 years in good health.

The gene calls are TRBV5-4 and TRBJ2-7; D is uncertain. This CDR3 is built from 14 residues. V dropped 4 bases and J dropped 3 bases, with 14 bases sitting between them. Germline values: CDR1 SGHNT, CDR2 YYREEE (reference sequence). The CDR3, as DNA: TGTGCCAGCAGCCAGTCGACGAGGCTCTACGAGCAGTACTTC. Translation: CASSQSTRLYEQYF.

V usage is TRBV19 and J usage is TRBJ2-1, with D possibly TRBD2 on 6 matching bases. Trimming removed 3 bases at V and 7 bases at J, with 13 bases between. This CDR3 has 14 residues. Germline CDR1 LNHDA, CDR2 SQIVND (reference sequence). The CDR3 sequence is CASSMETTRNEQFF. In DNA, the CDR3 is TGTGCCAGTAGTATGGAGACGACTAGAAATGAGCAGTTCTTC.

As to this clone: Other DNA sequences in the same sample also yield this CDR3. This rearrangement joins TRBV28 to TRBJ2-7; possible D gene TRBD2, 6 bases. Looked up from germline, CDR1 is MDHEN and CDR2 is SYDVKM. V lost 1 base, J lost 2 bases, and 24 bases lay in between. The CDR3 covers 19 residues. DNA for the CDR3: TGTGCCAGCAGTTTATACGGGCTAGCGAATGCCTTAAACCCCTACGAGCAGTACTTC. This translates into CASSLYGLANALNPYEQYF.

The J gene is TRBJ2-7, the V gene TRBV9, with D unclear. Germline CDR1 is SGDLS and CDR2 is YYNGEE. This CDR3 is 13 amino acids long. Trimming took off 7 bases at V and 4 bases at J, with 15 bases between the two ends. CDR3 region: CASASGDTYEQYF. CDR3 coding DNA: TGTGCCAGCGCCTCCGGAGACACGTACGAGCAGTACTTC.

This sequence joins TRBV28 and TRBJ1-1; no clear D. Germline CDR1 MDHEN, CDR2 SYDVKM. The V gene lost 3 bases and the J gene lost 0 bases, with 8 bases spanning the gap. The CDR3 covers 14 residues. The DNA for the CDR3 is TGTGCCAGCAGTTTTCGAGTAATGAACACTGAAGCTTTCTTT. Encoded protein: CASSFRVMNTEAFF.

The J gene is TRBJ2-5, the V gene TRBV5-1, with D perhaps matching TRBD1 or TRBD2 (5 bases each). This CDR3 is 18 amino acids long. Trimming shortened V by 0 bases and J by 4 bases, and 22 bases separated the two germline ends. Germline V gene sequence: CDR1 SGHRS, CDR2 YFSETQ. The CDR3 sequence is CASSLGLSEGMLLETQYF. CDR3 sequence (DNA): TGCGCCAGCAGCTTGGGACTGTCCGAGGGGATGTTGTTAGAGACCCAGTACTTC.

This sequence joins TRBV5-8 and TRBJ2-7, with TRBD2 identical over 7 bases. The CDR3 length is 18 residues. Losses at the gene ends were 1 base for V and 3 bases for J; bases not matched to a gene: 16. Germline CDR1 and CDR2: SGHTS and YDEGEE. The CDR3 sequence: CASSLRLADLSANYEQYF. The CDR3 DNA sequence: TGTGCCAGCAGCTTGAGGCTAGCGGACCTATCTGCGAACTACGAGCAGTACTTC.

About this clone: This same CDR3 is encoded by further DNA sequences in the sample. The chain is built from TRBV13 and TRBJ2-7, with D unclear. The V gene's germline CDR1 is PRHDT and CDR2 FYEKMQ (reference sequence). The CDR3 sequence is 12 residues long. V lost 0 bases, J lost 1 base, and 1 base lay in between. For the CDR3, the DNA is TGTGCCAGCAGCTTAGGATCCTACGAGCAGTACTTC. Amino acid sequence: CASSLGSYEQYF.

The chain has TRBV2 and TRBJ1-1, with D possibly TRBD1 on 5 matching bases. V shed 7 bases and J shed 1 base, with 19 bases lying between them. The length of the CDR3 is 16 residues. Germline assignment: CDR1 SNHLY and CDR2 FYNNEI. CDR3 nucleotides: TGTGCCAGCATAGGGATGTTAGGGGCTCGGAACACTGAAGCTTTCTTT. It specifies CASIGMLGARNTEAFF.

The chain links TRBV11-2 to TRBJ1-5; D may be TRBD1 (6 bases). The CDR3 contains 14 residues. V was shortened by 2 bases and J by 6 bases, with 11 bases between the two germline ends. The germline CDR1 and CDR2 sequences are SGHAT and FQNNGV. The CDR3 protein is CASSLQGFSQPQHF. The CDR3 DNA reads TGTGCCAGCAGCTTACAGGGGTTCAGTCAGCCCCAGCATTTT.

The chain uses TRBV6-5 and TRBJ2-1; 8 nucleotides agree with TRBD2. V trimming: 5 bases; J trimming: 3 bases; junction bases outside the gene matches: 6. The germline V gene encodes CDR1 MNHEY and CDR2 SVGAGI. The CDR3 length is 15 residues. The CDR3 reads CASSQLAENYNEQFF. The CDR3 bases are TGTGCCAGCAGTCAACTAGCGGAAAACTACAATGAGCAGTTCTTC.

V is TRBV29-1 and J is TRBJ2-5, with 8 bases lining up with TRBD1. The CDR3 has 17 amino acids. Germline-derived CDR1 and CDR2 are SQVTM and ANQGSEA. The ends lost 0 bases at V and 4 bases at J; junction bases unmatched: 13. The CDR3, as DNA: TGCAGCGTTGAAGAACCCCCCAGGACAGGGCGTGGAGAGACCCAGTACTTC. Translated: CSVEEPPRTGRGETQYF.

V gene TRBV11-2 combines with J gene TRBJ1-1; 7 nucleotides line up with TRBD1. CDR3 length: 14 residues. Germline V gives CDR1 SGHAT, CDR2 FQNNGV. V dropped 1 base and J dropped 3; count of bases not matched to a gene: 2. Here the CDR3 DNA reads TGTGCCAGCAGCTTAGGACAGGGCGACACTGAAGCTTTCTTT. Translating gives CASSLGQGDTEAFF.

V and J are TRBV19 and TRBJ2-7; no reliable D call. V gave up 5 bases and J gave up 3 bases, with 14 bases separating them. Germline V gene lookup returns CDR1 LNHDA and CDR2 SQIVND (reference sequence). This CDR3 region has 14 residues. The DNA for the CDR3 is TGTGCCAGTAGTTTCGCCCCGGCAGTCTACGAGCAGTACTTC. Translating gives CASSFAPAVYEQYF.

The rearrangement uses TRBV2 and TRBJ2-1, with no clear D. The CDR3 sequence is 13 residues long. V gave up 6 bases and J gave up 5 bases, with 11 bases separating them. In germline, CDR1 is SNHLY, CDR2 FYNNEI. The DNA for the CDR3 is TGTGCCAGCAGACCAAGGGTCCACAATGAGCAGTTCTTC. Residues: CASRPRVHNEQFF.

The chain employs TRBV5-4 and TRBJ1-4; no reliable D call. Trimming stripped 0 bases from V and 8 bases from J, with 8 bases between. This CDR3 has 13 residues. Germline CDR1 reads SGHNT; CDR2 reads YYREEE (reference sequence). Here the CDR3 reads CASSLGVGEKLFF. CDR3 nucleotide sequence: TGTGCCAGCAGCTTGGGGGTAGGGGAAAAACTGTTTTTT. Using reference TRBV5-4 and TRBJ1-4 for the parts outside the CDR3, the full variable domain is ETGVTQSPTHLIKTRGQQVTLRCSSQSGHNTVSWYQQALGQGPQFIFQYYREEENGRGNFPPRFSGLQFPNYSSELNVNALELDDSALYLCASSLGVGEKLFFGSGTQLSVL.

The chain carries TRBV15 and TRBJ2-5, with 8 positions matching TRBD2. V shed 0 bases and J 5 bases; nucleotides not matched to a gene: 5. The V gene's germline CDR1 is LNHNV and CDR2 YYDKDF (reference sequence). This CDR3 comprises 15 residues. The CDR3 region has the DNA TGTGCCACCAGCAGAGATGAGGGACTAGACGAGACCCAGTACTTC. Protein sequence: CATSRDEGLDETQYF.

V is TRBV30 and J is TRBJ1-2; 8 bases are a match to TRBD1. Germline CDR1 is GTSNPN and CDR2 is SVGIG (reference sequence). Germline trimming cut 2 bases from V and 2 bases from J; bases unmatched to any gene: 4. The CDR3 has 14 amino acids. In DNA form, the CDR3 reads TGTGCCTGGAGTCTCGGGACAGGAAACTATGGCTACACCTTC. This encodes CAWSLGTGNYGYTF.

The chain uses TRBV19 and TRBJ1-5; D is undetermined. Germline CDR1 LNHDA, CDR2 SQIVND (reference sequence). The germline V and J ends were trimmed by 1 base and 4 bases, with 5 bases remaining between them. The CDR3 consists of 13 residues. The CDR3 sequence is CASSIAVNQPQHF. For the CDR3, the DNA is TGTGCCAGTAGTATAGCGGTTAATCAGCCCCAGCATTTT.

This sequence joins TRBV19 and TRBJ2-1; no clear D. This CDR3 spans 11 amino acids. Per the germline V gene, CDR1 is LNHDA and CDR2 is SQIVND (reference sequence). The V end was cut by 5 bases, the J end by 4 bases, with 3 bases between. The CDR3 region has the DNA TGTGCCAGTAGTGAGTACAATGAGCAGTTCTTC. This sequence encodes CASSEYNEQFF. Based on the CDR3 plus reference TRBV19 and TRBJ2-1, the full variable domain is DGGITQSPKYLFRKEGQNVTLSCEQNLNHDAMYWYRQDPGQGLRLIYYSQIVNDFQKGDIAEGYSVSREKKESFPLTVTSAQKNPTAFYLCASSEYNEQFFGPGTRLTVL.

About this clone itself: The sample has other DNA sequences that encode this CDR3 too. J is TRBJ2-3 and V is TRBV9; D unresolved. CDR1 is SGDLS, CDR2 YYNGEE, per germline. Trimming left V 4 bases short and J 2 bases short, with 5 bases between. The CDR3 runs 12 residues. In nucleotides, the CDR3 is TGTGCCAGCAGCTCGCACACAGATACGCAGTATTTT. Amino acid sequence: CASSSHTDTQYF.

The rearrangement uses TRBV27 and TRBJ2-7; 13 nucleotides line up with TRBD2. This CDR3 has 16 residues. Germline values: CDR1 MNHEY, CDR2 SMNVEV (reference sequence). J gave up 5 bases and V 4 bases, and 8 bases lay outside the gene matches. The CDR3 loop reads CASSYILAGGPHEQYF. In DNA, the CDR3 is TGTGCCAGCAGTTATATACTAGCGGGAGGGCCCCACGAGCAGTACTTC.

The chain is built from TRBV29-1 and TRBJ2-3; TRBD2 matches 9 bases. Unmatched junction bases numbered 6, after V lost 3 bases and J lost 2 bases. This CDR3 contains 15 residues. CDR1 is SQVTM, CDR2 ANQGSEA, per germline. CDR3 in amino acids: CSVEGSSGDTDTQYF. The CDR3 DNA is TGCAGCGTTGAGGGGTCTAGCGGGGACACAGATACGCAGTATTTT.